Below are 24 T cell receptor beta chains sequenced from a single sample in a study of CD8+ T cells in alopecia areata. As the sequencing template, cDNA was produced by extracting RNA and reverse transcribing it. Produced via immunoSEQ multiplex PCR; TCRdb's table is partial and in-frame only. This table has about 190,000 clones, more than 55% appearing once. Treatment defined: oral pan-JAK inhibitor, 5-10 mg twice daily. Sample: CD4+ T cells sorted from blood, taken at week 49, from a patient treated with tofacitinib. These receptors all come from a human donor with alopecia areata.

This clone was found a few times. This chain uses TRBV7-3 with TRBJ1-1; 9 positions agree with TRBD1. This CDR3 has 16 amino acids. The V segment lost 4 bases and the J segment 1 base; nucleotides outside the gene matches: 7. Germline V gene data show CDR1 as SGHTA and CDR2 as FQGTGA. The CDR3 nucleotides are TGTGCCAGCAGCTCTTTTCCGGGACAGGGGAACACTGAAGCTTTCTTT. This translates into CASSSFPGQGNTEAFF.

The chain carries TRBV7-9 and TRBJ1-1, with D possibly matching TRBD1 (5 bases). V dropped 2 bases and J dropped 0 bases, with 10 bases sitting between them. Per the germline V gene, CDR1 is SEHNR and CDR2 is FQNEAQ (reference sequence). The CDR3 is 15 amino acids. CDR3 nucleotide sequence: TGTGCCAGCAGCTTAATGGAGGGACTGAACACTGAAGCTTTCTTT. Protein sequence: CASSLMEGLNTEAFF. Complete variable domain (other parts from reference TRBV7-9 and TRBJ1-1): DTGVSQNPRHKITKRGQNVTFRCDPISEHNRLYWYRQTLGQGPEFLTYFQNEAQLEKSRLLSDRFSAERPKGSFSTLEIQRTEQGDSAMYLCASSLMEGLNTEAFFGQGTRLTVV.

This clone was counted only a few times. This chain uses TRBV30 with TRBJ2-4; the D call may be TRBD1 or TRBD2 (5 bases each). CDR3 length: 11 amino acids. V shed 8 bases and J shed 0 bases, with 5 bases lying between them. Germline V gene sequence: CDR1 GTSNPN, CDR2 SVGIG (reference sequence). The CDR3 loop is CAGTAKNIQYF. In DNA, the CDR3 is TGTGCCGGGACAGCCAAAAACATTCAGTACTTC.

The V call is TRBV29-1, the J call TRBJ2-7; 7 nucleotides agree with TRBD1. This CDR3 has 12 amino acids. In germline, CDR1 is SQVTM, CDR2 ANQGSEA. The V segment lost 8 bases and the J segment 1 base; nucleotides outside the gene matches: 5. Here the CDR3 reads CSYRTGSYEQYF. The CDR3 bases are TGCAGCTACCGGACAGGATCCTACGAGCAGTACTTC.

This chain connects TRBV20-1 to TRBJ1-2, with D unresolved. The CDR3 runs to 9 residues. Per the germline V gene, CDR1 is DFQATT and CDR2 is SNEGSKA (reference sequence). As DNA, the CDR3 is TGCACCCCTAGTCAGGGCTACACCTTC. Amino acids: CTPSQGYTF.

J is TRBJ2-6 and V is TRBV5-1; a possible D gene is TRBD1 (5 bases). The CDR3 spans 15 residues. CDR1 and CDR2 from the germline V gene are SGHRS and YFSETQ. The V end was cut by 6 bases, the J end by 0 bases, with 10 bases between. The CDR3 nucleotides read TGCGCCAGCACAGGGATGGGCTCTGGGGCCAACGTCCTGACTTTC. The encoded protein is CASTGMGSGANVLTF.

V gene TRBV29-1 combines with J gene TRBJ2-7; D is ambiguous. Germline V gene lookup returns CDR1 SQVTM and CDR2 ANQGSEA. V was cut by 4 bases and J by 6 bases, with 13 bases left in between. CDR3 length: 12 amino acids. The CDR3 region is CSVAGLVGEQYF. The CDR3 nucleotides read TGCAGCGTTGCCGGGTTGGTGGGCGAGCAGTACTTC.

The genes are TRBV6-5 and TRBJ1-6; possibly TRBD1 for D (6 bases). V dropped 5 bases and J dropped 9 bases, with 11 bases sitting between them. Per the germline V gene, CDR1 is MNHEY and CDR2 is SVGAGI. The CDR3 is 13 residues long. The CDR3 region is CASSDRLSSPLHF. The CDR3 DNA reads as TGTGCCAGCAGTGACAGGTTAAGTTCACCCCTCCACTTT.

This clone was seen more than once but under ten times. V usage is TRBV28 and J usage is TRBJ2-2; unclear D gene. This CDR3 region has 15 residues. Trimming stripped 5 bases from V and 4 bases from J, with 14 bases between. The germline V gene has CDR1 MDHEN and CDR2 SYDVKM. CDR3 in amino acids: CASSGLGVSTGELFF. DNA of the CDR3: TGTGCCAGCAGTGGCCTGGGCGTGAGCACCGGGGAGCTGTTTTTT.

This chain uses TRBV15 with TRBJ1-1; D not certain. From germline, CDR1 is LNHNV and CDR2 YYDKDF (reference sequence). Deletions cut 3 bases from V and 3 bases from J, with 8 bases between. CDR3 size: 13 residues. The CDR3 sequence is CATSRGMYTEAFF. In nucleotides, the CDR3 is TGTGCCACCAGCAGGGGAATGTACACTGAAGCTTTCTTT.

V and J are TRBV29-1 and TRBJ2-5; 7 bases fit TRBD1. The germline gives CDR1 SQVTM, CDR2 ANQGSEA. There are 13 residues in the CDR3. V was clipped by 3 bases and J by 4 bases; unmatched bases: 5. In nucleotides, the CDR3 is TGCAGCGTTGAGACAGGGTCTGGAGAGACCCAGTACTTC. As protein: CSVETGSGETQYF.

The chain couples TRBV2 to TRBJ2-2; D remains ambiguous. Per germline, CDR1 SNHLY and CDR2 FYNNEI. V lost 1 base, J lost 6 bases, and 9 bases lay in between. The CDR3 has 14 residues. The CDR3 reads CASSEVVLAGELFF. In DNA, the CDR3 is TGTGCCAGCAGTGAAGTAGTATTAGCCGGGGAGCTGTTTTTT.

This chain uses TRBV29-1 with TRBJ1-1; unclear D gene. This CDR3 contains 12 residues. CDR1 is SQVTM and CDR2 is ANQGSEA in the germline V gene. Between the trimmed V and J ends, which lost 7 bases and 1 base, there was a span of 10 bases. The DNA for the CDR3 is TGCAGCGGTGATGACCGGAACACTGAAGCTTTCTTT. Its protein is CSGDDRNTEAFF.

This clone has just a few counts. Sequence at one end of the junction differs from germline and may be a read error. The chain joins TRBV4-3 to TRBJ1-4; TRBD1 might be the D (5 bases). Germline CDR1 and CDR2: LGHNA and YSLEER. The CDR3 is 12 amino acids. The CDR3 spells CASSQDGTGQLF. The CDR3 DNA sequence: TGCGCCAGCAGCCAAGATGGCACAGGCCAGCTTTTT.

The CDR3 coding sequence is TGTGCCAGCAGTTGGACAGATACGCAGTATTTT. Its protein is CASSWTDTQYF. V and J are TRBV6-1 and TRBJ2-3; D is unclear. Germline V CDR1 and CDR2: MNHNS, SASEGT. The CDR3 runs to 11 residues. Deletions cut 5 bases from V and 3 bases from J, with 3 bases between.

J is TRBJ2-1 and V is TRBV9; D is perhaps TRBD1 or TRBD2 (5 bases each). Germline CDR1 reads SGDLS; CDR2 reads YYNGEE. The CDR3 runs 15 residues. V was pared by 5 bases and J by 2 bases, with 14 bases between. The CDR3 nucleotides are TGTGCCAGCAGTCCCTCCGGGACGACCTACAATGAGCAGTTCTTC. This encodes CASSPSGTTYNEQFF.

CDR3 sequence: CASSQGGSYGYTF. The DNA of the CDR3 is TGCGCCAGCAGCCAAGGAGGTTCCTATGGCTACACCTTC. This chain uses TRBV4-1 with TRBJ1-2; D uncertain. V was cut by 1 base and J by 4 bases, with 7 bases left in between. CDR3 length: 13 residues. Germline CDR1 and CDR2: MGHRA and YSYEKL.

A note on this clone: The same CDR3 also results from other DNA sequences found in this sample. This chain connects TRBV30 to TRBJ1-1; 9 positions match TRBD1. The V gene end was trimmed by 5 bases and the J gene end by 4 bases; junction bases not matched to a gene: 5. Germline V gene data show CDR1 as GTSNPN and CDR2 as SVGIG (reference sequence). CDR3 size: 13 residues. DNA for the CDR3: TGTGCCTGGTCGGACAGGGGCGGCACTGAAGCTTTCTTT. Its protein is CAWSDRGGTEAFF.

The chain has TRBV18 and TRBJ1-1, with D unresolved. With 0 bases removed from V and 4 bases from J, the gap between germline ends came to 9 bases. The CDR3 length is 14 residues. CDR1 and CDR2 from the germline V gene are KGHSH and LQKENI. The CDR3 region has the DNA TGTGCCAGCTCACCACCGGGCGGGATCACTGAAGCTTTCTTT. Translating gives CASSPPGGITEAFF.

This clone showed up just once. V is TRBV29-1 and J is TRBJ2-4; 7 positions match TRBD2. The V segment lost 6 bases and the J segment 9 bases; nucleotides outside the gene matches: 8. CDR3 size: 12 residues. Germline-derived CDR1 and CDR2 are SQVTM and ANQGSEA. The CDR3 DNA reads TGCAGCGTCGTGGCGGGGGTGGGCATTCAGTACTTC. It yields the protein CSVVAGVGIQYF.

The table lists this clone with a few counts. The chain carries TRBV7-8 and TRBJ2-2; D not certain. The length of the CDR3 is 15 residues. Germline V gives CDR1 SGHVS, CDR2 FQNEAQ. V dropped 8 bases and J dropped 5 bases, with 18 bases sitting between them. The CDR3 DNA reads TGTGCCAGCCCCGGGCCAAGTCCTCGGACCGGGGAGCTGTTTTTT. Translation: CASPGPSPRTGELFF. The full variable domain, rest sourced from reference TRBV7-8 and TRBJ2-2, is GAGVSQSPRYKVAKRGQDVALRCDPISGHVSLFWYQQALGQGPEFLTYFQNEAQLDKSGLPSDRFFAERPEGSVSTLKIQRTQQEDSAVYLCASPGPSPRTGELFFGEGSRLTVL.

The V and J genes are TRBV4-3 and TRBJ2-7, with 8 bases that match TRBD2. V lost 2 bases, J lost 4 bases, and 7 bases stayed unmatched. Germline V gives CDR1 LGHNA, CDR2 YSLEER. The CDR3 contains 15 residues. CDR3 region: CASSQQSGGAYEQYF. CDR3 DNA sequence: TGCGCCAGCAGCCAACAAAGCGGGGGAGCTTACGAGCAGTACTTC.

Comments on this clone: The sample holds other DNA sequences that translate to the same CDR3. The rearrangement uses TRBV29-1 and TRBJ2-7; 7 bases match TRBD1. The V and J ends lost 4 bases and 2 bases, in that order; junction bases with no gene match: 2. The CDR3 has 12 residues. The germline V gene encodes CDR1 SQVTM and CDR2 ANQGSEA. The CDR3 DNA sequence: TGCAGCGTTGCCCAGGGGGCCTACGAGCAGTACTTC. It specifies CSVAQGAYEQYF.

The chain employs TRBV29-1 and TRBJ1-2; a weak D match, TRBD1 (5 bases). The ends were cut back, 7 bases at V and 3 bases at J, with 15 bases in the middle. The CDR3 sequence is 13 residues long. CDR1 is SQVTM, CDR2 ANQGSEA, per germline. This CDR3 reads CSGQPQGDYGYTF. The CDR3 DNA follows: TGCAGCGGCCAACCGCAGGGAGACTATGGCTACACCTTC.